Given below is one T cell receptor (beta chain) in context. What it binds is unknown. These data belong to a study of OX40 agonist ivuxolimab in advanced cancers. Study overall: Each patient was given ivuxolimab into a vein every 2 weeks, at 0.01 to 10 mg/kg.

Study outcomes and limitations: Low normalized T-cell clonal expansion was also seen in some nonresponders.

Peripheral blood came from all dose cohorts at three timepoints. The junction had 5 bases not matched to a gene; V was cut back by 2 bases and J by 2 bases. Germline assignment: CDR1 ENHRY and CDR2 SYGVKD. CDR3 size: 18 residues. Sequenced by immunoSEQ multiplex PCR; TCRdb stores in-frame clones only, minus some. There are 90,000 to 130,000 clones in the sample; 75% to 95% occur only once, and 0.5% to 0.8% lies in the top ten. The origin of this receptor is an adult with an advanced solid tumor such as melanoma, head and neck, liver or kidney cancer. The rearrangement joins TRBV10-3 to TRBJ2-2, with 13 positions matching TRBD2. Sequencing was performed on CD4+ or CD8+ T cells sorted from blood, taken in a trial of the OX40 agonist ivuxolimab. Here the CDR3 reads CAISEGLAGASNTGELFF. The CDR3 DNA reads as TGTGCCATCAGTGAGGGACTAGCGGGGGCCTCCAACACCGGGGAGCTGTTTTTT.